What follows is one T cell receptor (beta chain) and its context. Germline is not matched at one junction end, which may reflect a read error. This entry is derived from a study of chronic HIV infection and antiretroviral therapy. The V gene's germline CDR1 is LGHNA and CDR2 YNFKEQ. CDR3 size: 17 residues. TCRdb itself ran the 5' RACE reads through MiXCR, one entry per CDR3 protein. The table shows about 38,000 distinct CDR3 sequences, with about 7.4% occurring only once. The TCR was taken from an adult who had HIV and had not received antiretroviral therapy, or was an uninfected healthy control (not recorded which). The specimen was peripheral blood. This rearrangement joins TRBV4-2 to TRBJ1-1; D possibly corresponds to TRBD1 (5 bases). The CDR3 nucleotides are TGTGCCAGCAGCCCCCACCTCCCGGGACTCAAGAACACTGAAACTTTCTTT. The encoded protein is CASSPHLPGLKNTETFF.